A single sample is the source of the 27 T cell receptor beta chains below, sequenced in a study of memory CD4+ T cells and cytomegalovirus serostatus. The assay was immunoSEQ multiplex PCR, and TCRdb's table has in-frame clones only and misses some. The table shows around 32,000 clones, with 65% to 80% occurring only once. Single viable CD3+CD4+CD8-CD45RO+ cells were sorted as the memory CD4+ T cells. Input material: memory CD4+ T cells from blood. The receptors were sampled from an adult in good health and CMV-seronegative. Some clones in this sample may be carry-over from other donors' samples.

This clone was counted only a few times. In DNA form, the CDR3 reads TGTGCCAGCAGCTGGACAGTTAGCTACGAGCAGTACTTC. Translation gives CASSWTVSYEQYF. The chain couples TRBV7-2 to TRBJ2-7, with TRBD1 as a possible D gene (6 bases). Germline CDR1 is SGHTA and CDR2 is FQGNSA. V lost 4 bases and J 3 bases, leaving 10 bases between the germline ends. The CDR3 runs 13 residues.

The chain links TRBV4-1 to TRBJ1-6, with 8 bases lining up with TRBD1. CDR1 and CDR2 (germline): MGHRA, YSYEKL. V lost 4 bases, J lost 8 bases, and 7 bases stayed unmatched. CDR3 length: 15 residues. The CDR3 loop reads CASSPGWTGHSPLHF. Written as DNA, the CDR3 is TGCGCCAGCAGCCCTGGGTGGACAGGGCATTCACCCCTCCACTTT.

The chain joins TRBV2 to TRBJ2-5, with no clear D. V was shortened by 1 base and J by 7 bases, with 1 base between the two germline ends. Germline loops: CDR1 SNHLY, CDR2 FYNNEI. This CDR3 is 10 amino acids long. The CDR3 nucleotides are TGTGCCAGCAGTGAAGGGACCCAGTACTTC. This gives the protein CASSEGTQYF.

The count of this clone is one. The chain uses TRBV30 and TRBJ2-1; D possibly corresponds to TRBD2 (8 bases). Trimming took 2 bases from V and 4 from J, leaving 15 bases between them. The germline V gene encodes CDR1 GTSNPN and CDR2 SVGIG (reference sequence). The CDR3 has 15 amino acids. In DNA form, the CDR3 reads TGTGCCTGGAGTAGAGGGGGCGGGGGGTACAATGAGCAGTTCTTC. Translating it yields CAWSRGGGGYNEQFF.

The chain links TRBV2 to TRBJ1-4; a weak D match, TRBD1 (6 bases). Per germline, CDR1 SNHLY and CDR2 FYNNEI. Trimming pared 7 bases from V and 3 bases from J, leaving 12 bases between. The CDR3 is made up of 14 amino acids. CDR3 bases: TGTGCCAGCACCCCAGGGGCGGCTAATGAAAAACTGTTTTTT. Translating it yields CASTPGAANEKLFF.

J is TRBJ1-1 and V is TRBV6-6; D possibly corresponds to TRBD1 (5 bases). Germline CDR1 is MNHNY and CDR2 is SVGAGI (reference sequence). The CDR3 runs 14 residues. The V end was cut by 4 bases, the J end by 1 base, with 10 bases between. Written as DNA, the CDR3 is TGTGCCAGCAGTTCAGGGAGTGGGAACACTGAAGCTTTCTTT. The encoded protein is CASSSGSGNTEAFF.

The chain couples TRBV5-5 to TRBJ1-1; no definite D call. This CDR3 comprises 15 residues. Germline assignment: CDR1 SGHKS and CDR2 YYEKEE (reference sequence). V dropped 0 bases and J dropped 4 bases, with 13 bases sitting between them. The CDR3 nucleotides are TGTGCCAGCAGCTTGGGAGGGAATCGGGGCACTGAAGCTTTCTTT. This sequence encodes CASSLGGNRGTEAFF.

This clone was counted only a few times. The genes are TRBV7-8 and TRBJ2-7; TRBD1 is a possible D gene (6 bases). The V and J ends lost 5 bases and 3 bases respectively, with 14 bases between them. CDR3 size: 14 residues. The germline V gene encodes CDR1 SGHVS and CDR2 FQNEAQ. CDR3 bases: TGTGCCAGCAGCCCATACAGGGTTGGCTACGAGCAGTACTTC. Protein sequence: CASSPYRVGYEQYF.

The V call is TRBV18, the J call TRBJ1-3; 8 bases fit TRBD1. In germline, CDR1 is KGHSH, CDR2 LQKENI. V trimming: 1 base; J trimming: 1 base; junction bases outside the gene matches: 6. The CDR3 totals 17 residues. CDR3 protein: CASSPRGTGSSGNTIYF. CDR3 bases: TGTGCCAGCTCACCACGGGGGACAGGATCTTCTGGAAACACCATATATTTT.

The chain links TRBV11-1 to TRBJ2-7; 11 bases match TRBD2. The CDR3 extends over 15 amino acids. Germline V gene sequence: CDR1 SGHAT, CDR2 FQDESV (reference sequence). V trimming: 5 bases; J trimming: 3 bases; junction bases outside the gene matches: 6. The CDR3 coding sequence is TGTGCCAGCAGCCATACTAGCGGGGGACTCTACGAGCAGTACTTC. Residues: CASSHTSGGLYEQYF.

In this sample, this clone turned up a few times. The chain joins TRBV2 to TRBJ1-2, with D perhaps matching TRBD1 (5 bases). The germline V and J ends were trimmed by 2 bases and 11 bases, with 15 bases remaining between them. Germline lookup yields CDR1 SNHLY and CDR2 FYNNEI. The CDR3 consists of 13 residues. The CDR3 spells CASSEIGALEYTF. The CDR3 DNA reads TGTGCCAGCAGTGAAATCGGGGCCCTGGAATACACCTTC.

The chain uses TRBV28 and TRBJ1-2, with TRBD1 matching 9 bases. V was clipped by 9 bases and J by 6 bases; unmatched bases: 14. The CDR3 spans 15 residues. Germline lookup yields CDR1 MDHEN and CDR2 SYDVKM. CDR3 residues: CASFPTGGAFNGYTF. DNA for the CDR3: TGTGCCAGTTTTCCTACAGGGGGCGCGTTTAATGGCTACACCTTC.

This clone has a single count. The V gene is TRBV5-4, the J gene TRBJ1-1; D call uncertain. Trimming cost V 0 bases and J 4 bases, with 13 bases left between them. Per the germline V gene, CDR1 is SGHNT and CDR2 is YYREEE (reference sequence). The CDR3 has 15 amino acids. The CDR3 bases are TGTGCCAGCAGCTTGGATTGGGGTTCTAGCACTGAAGCTTTCTTT. Translating gives CASSLDWGSSTEAFF.

The rearrangement links TRBV5-4 to TRBJ1-1; no definite D call. The germline gives CDR1 SGHNT, CDR2 YYREEE (reference sequence). The CDR3 spans 15 residues. Trimming stripped 1 base from V and 1 base from J, with 11 bases between. DNA of the CDR3: TGTGCCAGCAGCTTGTCATGGCAGCAGAACACTGAAGCTTTCTTT. Translation gives CASSLSWQQNTEAFF. The full variable domain, in which reference TRBV5-4 and TRBJ1-1 provide the parts outside the CDR3, is ETGVTQSPTHLIKTRGQQVTLRCSSQSGHNTVSWYQQALGQGPQFIFQYYREEENGRGNFPPRFSGLQFPNYSSELNVNALELDDSALYLCASSLSWQQNTEAFFGQGTRLTVV.

This chain joins TRBV10-3 and TRBJ1-1, with a tentative D call TRBD1 (6 bases). The ends were cut back, 5 bases at V and 0 bases at J, with 13 bases in the middle. This CDR3 comprises 15 residues. In germline, CDR1 is ENHRY, CDR2 SYGVKD. CDR3 in DNA: TGTGCCATCAGTCCAAATACAGGGATGAACACTGAAGCTTTCTTT. This gives the protein CAISPNTGMNTEAFF.

This chain uses TRBV21-1 with TRBJ2-7. TRBV21-1 constitutes a pseudogene. The CDR3 totals 15 residues. CDR3: CASSKGLSGTYEQYF. The CDR3 bases are TGTGCCAGCAGCAAGGGGTTGTCGGGTACCTACGAGCAGTACTTC.

The chain carries TRBV15 and TRBJ1-3; D remains unclear. Between the trimmed V and J ends, which lost 1 base and 0 bases, there was a span of 7 bases. CDR1 LNHNV and CDR2 YYDKDF come from the germline V gene (reference sequence). The CDR3 consists of 15 residues. CDR3 sequence reads: CATSRAAGSGNTIYF. CDR3 bases: TGTGCCACCAGCAGAGCCGCCGGCTCTGGAAACACCATATATTTT. The full variable domain, rest sourced from reference TRBV15 and TRBJ1-3, is DAMVIQNPRYQVTQFGKPVTLSCSQTLNHNVMYWYQQKSSQAPKLLFHYYDKDFNNEADTPDNFQSRRPNTSFCFLDIRSPGLGDTAMYLCATSRAAGSGNTIYFGEGSWLTVV.

The chain links TRBV11-2 to TRBJ1-2; D unresolved. The CDR3 is 13 amino acids. The germline V gene encodes CDR1 SGHAT and CDR2 FQNNGV. V lost 2 bases to trimming and J lost 2 bases, with 6 bases between them. In DNA, the CDR3 is TGTGCCAGCAGCTTATATAGCAACTATGGCTACACCTTC. It translates to CASSLYSNYGYTF.

The V call is TRBV5-4, the J call TRBJ2-1, with D uncertain. The germline V gene has CDR1 SGHNT and CDR2 YYREEE (reference sequence). The CDR3 runs to 13 residues. The ends were cut back, 0 bases at V and 7 bases at J, with 8 bases in the middle. CDR3 region: CASSLAIGNEQFF. The DNA for the CDR3 is TGTGCCAGCAGCTTGGCGATTGGGAATGAGCAGTTCTTC.

The V and J genes are TRBV15 and TRBJ1-1; the D is unclear. V was clipped by 3 bases and J by 0 bases, with 8 bases between them. The length of the CDR3 is 14 residues. The germline V gene has CDR1 LNHNV and CDR2 YYDKDF (reference sequence). For the CDR3, the DNA is TGTGCCACCAGCAGGGGCCATATGAACACTGAAGCTTTCTTT. Amino acid sequence: CATSRGHMNTEAFF. Supplemented by reference TRBV15 and TRBJ1-1, the full variable domain reads DAMVIQNPRYQVTQFGKPVTLSCSQTLNHNVMYWYQQKSSQAPKLLFHYYDKDFNNEADTPDNFQSRRPNTSFCFLDIRSPGLGDTAMYLCATSRGHMNTEAFFGQGTRLTVV.

J is TRBJ2-5 and V is TRBV4-2, with D possibly matching TRBD1 (6 bases). Germline CDR1 is LGHNA and CDR2 is YNFKEQ. CDR3 length: 17 residues. Trimming shortened V by 0 bases and J by 4 bases, and 18 bases separated the two germline ends. The CDR3: CASSQDFTGWGVETQYF. The DNA for the CDR3 is TGTGCCAGCAGCCAAGACTTTACAGGGTGGGGAGTAGAGACCCAGTACTTC.

This chain links TRBV28 with TRBJ2-7; D possibly matches TRBD1 or TRBD2 (5 bases each). Germline V gene sequence: CDR1 MDHEN, CDR2 SYDVKM. This CDR3 spans 17 amino acids. V dropped 1 base and J dropped 2 bases, with 18 bases sitting between them. CDR3 in amino acids: CASSLFPRQRGTYEQYF. For the CDR3, the DNA is TGTGCCAGCAGTTTATTCCCCAGACAGAGGGGTACCTACGAGCAGTACTTC.

The chain has TRBV5-6 and TRBJ2-1, with 11 bases matching TRBD1. Trimming took 4 bases from V and 5 from J; bases not matched to a gene: 5. From germline, CDR1 is SGHDT and CDR2 YYEEEE. The length of the CDR3 is 15 residues. The DNA of the CDR3 is TGTGCCAGCAGCAACGGACAGGGGGCCCACAATGAGCAGTTCTTC. Translation: CASSNGQGAHNEQFF.

The chain joins TRBV12-5 to TRBJ2-5; 8 bases agree with TRBD1. Germline loops: CDR1 LGHNT, CDR2 FRNRAP. Unmatched junction bases numbered 8, after V lost 5 bases and J lost 6 bases. The CDR3 totals 14 residues. The CDR3 protein is CASGTGQGRKTQYF. The CDR3 DNA follows: TGTGCTAGTGGTACCGGACAGGGCAGAAAGACCCAGTACTTC.

This clone turned up a few times. The chain is built from TRBV19 and TRBJ1-2; D unresolved. The V gene lost 0 bases and the J gene lost 8 bases, with 10 bases spanning the gap. The CDR3 is 13 amino acids. The V gene's germline CDR1 is LNHDA and CDR2 SQIVND (reference sequence). In DNA form, the CDR3 reads TGTGCCAGTAGTATAGATAAGATCGGGGGCTACACCTTC. Residues: CASSIDKIGGYTF.

This clone has only a few counts. CDR3 protein: CASSTGAARTGELFF. The CDR3 region has the DNA TGTGCCAGCAGTACAGGGGCGGCCAGGACCGGGGAGCTGTTTTTT. This sequence joins TRBV27 and TRBJ2-2; 7 bases fit TRBD1. Germline lookup yields CDR1 MNHEY and CDR2 SMNVEV (reference sequence). This CDR3 spans 15 amino acids. Germline trimming cut 5 bases from V and 5 bases from J; bases unmatched to any gene: 8.

The chain has TRBV7-2 and TRBJ2-3; TRBD2 is a possible D gene (7 bases). The CDR3 has 15 residues. Trimming took 3 bases from V and 4 from J, leaving 14 bases between them. CDR1 SGHTA and CDR2 FQGNSA come from the germline V gene. Here the CDR3 reads CASSLTRGGADTQYF. In DNA, the CDR3 is TGTGCCAGCAGCTTGACCAGAGGGGGGGCAGATACGCAGTATTTT.